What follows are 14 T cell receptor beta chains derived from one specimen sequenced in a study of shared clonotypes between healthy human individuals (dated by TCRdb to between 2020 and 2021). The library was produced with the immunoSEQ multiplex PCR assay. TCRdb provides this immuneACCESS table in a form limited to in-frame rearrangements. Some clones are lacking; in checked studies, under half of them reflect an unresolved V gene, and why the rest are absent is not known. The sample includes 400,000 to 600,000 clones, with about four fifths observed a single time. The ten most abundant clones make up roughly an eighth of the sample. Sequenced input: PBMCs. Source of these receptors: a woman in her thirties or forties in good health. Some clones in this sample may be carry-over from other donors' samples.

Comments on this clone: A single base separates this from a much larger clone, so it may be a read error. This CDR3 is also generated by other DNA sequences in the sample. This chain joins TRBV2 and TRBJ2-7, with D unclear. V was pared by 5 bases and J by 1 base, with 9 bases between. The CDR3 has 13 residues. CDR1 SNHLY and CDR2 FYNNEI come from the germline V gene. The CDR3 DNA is TGTGCCAGCAGTTCAAACTGGTCCTACGAGCAGTACTTC. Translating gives CASSSNWSYEQYF. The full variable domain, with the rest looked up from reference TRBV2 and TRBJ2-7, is EPEVTQTPSHQVTQMGQEVILRCVPISNHLYFYWYRQILGQKVEFLVSFYNNEISEKSEIFDDQFSVERPDGSNFTLKIRSTKLEDSAMYFCASSSNWSYEQYFGPGTRLTVT.

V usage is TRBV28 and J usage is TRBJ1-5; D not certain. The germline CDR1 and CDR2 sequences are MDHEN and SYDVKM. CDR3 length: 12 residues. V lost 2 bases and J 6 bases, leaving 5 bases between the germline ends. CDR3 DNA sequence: TGTGCCAGCAGTTTAGTCTCTCAGCCCCAGCATTTT. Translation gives CASSLVSQPQHF.

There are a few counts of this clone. The CDR3 bases are TGTGCCTGGGGCTCCGTGGGCGCAGACGAGCAGTACTTC. Residues: CAWGSVGADEQYF. The rearrangement links TRBV30 to TRBJ2-5; D call uncertain. The better agreement between TRBJ2-7 and the DNA end casts doubt on the J call. Germline CDR1 reads GTSNPN; CDR2 reads SVGIG (reference sequence). The CDR3 has 13 amino acids.

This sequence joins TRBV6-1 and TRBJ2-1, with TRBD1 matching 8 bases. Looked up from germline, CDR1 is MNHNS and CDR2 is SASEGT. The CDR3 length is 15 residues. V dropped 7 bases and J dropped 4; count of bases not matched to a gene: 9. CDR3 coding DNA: TGTGCCAGCACGATGGACAGGGCCTTATACAATGAGCAGTTCTTC. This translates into CASTMDRALYNEQFF.

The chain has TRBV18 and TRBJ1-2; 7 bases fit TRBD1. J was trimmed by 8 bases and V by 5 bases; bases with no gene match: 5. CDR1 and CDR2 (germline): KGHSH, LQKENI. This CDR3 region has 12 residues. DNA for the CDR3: TGTGCCAGCTCATCGACAGGGCCGGGCTACACCTTC. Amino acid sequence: CASSSTGPGYTF.

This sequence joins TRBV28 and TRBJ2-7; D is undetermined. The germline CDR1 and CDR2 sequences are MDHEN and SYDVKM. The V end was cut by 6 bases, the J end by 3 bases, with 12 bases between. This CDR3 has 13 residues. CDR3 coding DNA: TGTGCCAGCAGGGGCCCGACGGTCTACGAGCAGTACTTC. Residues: CASRGPTVYEQYF.

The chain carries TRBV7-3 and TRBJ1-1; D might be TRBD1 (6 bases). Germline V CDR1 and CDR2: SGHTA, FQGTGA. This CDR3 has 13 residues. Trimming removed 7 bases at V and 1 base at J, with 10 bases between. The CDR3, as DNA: TGTGCCAGCATATGGACAGCGAACACTGAAGCTTTCTTT. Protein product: CASIWTANTEAFF.

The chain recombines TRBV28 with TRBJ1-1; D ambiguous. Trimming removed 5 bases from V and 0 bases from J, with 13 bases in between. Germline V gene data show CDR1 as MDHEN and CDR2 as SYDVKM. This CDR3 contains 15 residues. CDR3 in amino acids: CASSPPTLMNTEAFF. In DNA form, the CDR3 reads TGTGCCAGCAGTCCCCCCACCTTGATGAACACTGAAGCTTTCTTT.

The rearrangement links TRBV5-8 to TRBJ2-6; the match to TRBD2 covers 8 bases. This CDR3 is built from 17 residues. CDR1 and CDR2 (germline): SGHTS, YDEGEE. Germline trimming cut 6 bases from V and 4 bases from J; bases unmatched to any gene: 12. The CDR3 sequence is CASTSGLAPSGANVLTF. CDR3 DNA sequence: TGTGCCAGCACCTCTGGACTAGCACCCTCCGGGGCCAACGTCCTGACTTTC.

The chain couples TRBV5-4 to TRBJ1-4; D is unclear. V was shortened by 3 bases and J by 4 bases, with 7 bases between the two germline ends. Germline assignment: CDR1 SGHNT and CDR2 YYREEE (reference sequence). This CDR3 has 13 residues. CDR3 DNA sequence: TGTGCCAGCAGCTCGAAGAGTAATGAAAAACTGTTTTTT. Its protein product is CASSSKSNEKLFF.

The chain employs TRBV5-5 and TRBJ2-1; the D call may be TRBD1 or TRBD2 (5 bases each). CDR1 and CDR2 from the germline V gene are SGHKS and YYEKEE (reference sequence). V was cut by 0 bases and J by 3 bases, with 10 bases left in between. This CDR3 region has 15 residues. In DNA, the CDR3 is TGTGCCAGCAGCTTGGAAGGGGACCACTACAATGAGCAGTTCTTC. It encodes CASSLEGDHYNEQFF.

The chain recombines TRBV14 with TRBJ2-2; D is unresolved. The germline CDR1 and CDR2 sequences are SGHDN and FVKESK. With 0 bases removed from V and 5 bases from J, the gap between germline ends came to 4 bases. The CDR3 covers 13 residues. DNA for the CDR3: TGTGCCAGCAGCCAAGAATTGACCGGGGAGCTGTTTTTT. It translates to CASSQELTGELFF. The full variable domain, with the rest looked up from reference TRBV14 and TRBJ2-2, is EAGVTQFPSHSVIEKGQTVTLRCDPISGHDNLYWYRRVMGKEIKFLLHFVKESKQDESGMPNNRFLAERTGGTYSTLKVQPAELEDSGVYFCASSQELTGELFFGEGSRLTVL.

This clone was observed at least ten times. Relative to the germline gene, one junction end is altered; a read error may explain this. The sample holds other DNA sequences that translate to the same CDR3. CDR3 DNA sequence: TGTGCCAGCAGCCTAGCGGGGTCCTCTTACAATGAGCAGTTCTTC. It translates to CASSLAGSSYNEQFF. This rearrangement joins TRBV7-6 to TRBJ2-1; 9 nucleotides line up with TRBD2. Germline loops: CDR1 SGHVS, CDR2 FNYEAQ. There are 15 residues in the CDR3.

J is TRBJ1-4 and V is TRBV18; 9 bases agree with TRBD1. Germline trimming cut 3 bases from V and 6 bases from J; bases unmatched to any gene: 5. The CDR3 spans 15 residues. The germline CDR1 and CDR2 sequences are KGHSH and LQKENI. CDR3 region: CASSPIQGADEKLFF. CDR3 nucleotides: TGTGCCAGCTCACCTATACAGGGGGCGGATGAAAAACTGTTTTTT.